The TCR beta chain described here comes from a study of blood T cell repertoires in COVID-19. The method was immunoSEQ multiplex PCR; TCRdb's version includes in-frame clones alone and lacks a portion of them. The sample holds roughly 190,000 clones, 80% seen once. The germline gives CDR1 LGHDT, CDR2 YNNKEL (reference sequence). The CDR3 sequence is 14 residues long. With 2 bases clipped from V and 7 bases from J, the junction kept 6 bases outside the gene matches. Sequenced material: peripheral blood. The gene calls are TRBV3-1 (or the pseudogene TRBV3-2) and TRBJ1-2; 8 bases line up with TRBD1. This clonotype originated in a man aged 60-69 years with acute or convalescent COVID-19. The CDR3 DNA follows: TGTGCCAGCAGCCAACTCCCGGACAGGGTTGGCTACACCTTC. It translates to CASSQLPDRVGYTF.